These 3 T cell receptor beta chains came from one sample sequenced in a study of blood T cell repertoires in COVID-19. Sequencing used immunoSEQ multiplex PCR; TCRdb keeps in-frame clones, though not all of them. The sample has 400,000 to 550,000 clones; roughly 85% are singletons. The specimen was PBMCs or T cells enriched from blood (not recorded which). These receptors all stem from a woman aged 18-29 years with acute COVID-19.

The V gene is TRBV5-1, the J gene TRBJ1-1; a weak D match, TRBD1 (5 bases). The CDR3 totals 15 residues. Trimming pared 3 bases from V and 4 bases from J, leaving 16 bases between. Germline CDR1 SGHRS, CDR2 YFSETQ. CDR3 coding DNA: TGCGCCAGCAGCTCCTCAGGGCGGGGAGGCACTGAAGCTTTCTTT. Translated: CASSSSGRGGTEAFF.

The chain has TRBV7-2 and TRBJ1-1; 8 bases are a match to TRBD1. The germline V gene has CDR1 SGHTA and CDR2 FQGNSA. With V trimmed by 2 bases and J by 10 bases, 3 bases remained unmatched. The CDR3 covers 12 residues. The CDR3 spells CASSLQGAVAFF. CDR3 nucleotide sequence: TGTGCCAGCAGCTTACAGGGGGCAGTAGCTTTCTTT.

This chain connects TRBV5-6 to TRBJ2-7; a possible D gene is TRBD1 (6 bases). This CDR3 spans 13 amino acids. In germline, CDR1 is SGHDT, CDR2 YYEEEE. V was trimmed by 4 bases and J by 2 bases, leaving 10 bases between them. CDR3 in amino acids: CASSQGQTYEQYF. DNA for the CDR3: TGTGCCAGCAGCCAGGGACAAACCTACGAGCAGTACTTC.